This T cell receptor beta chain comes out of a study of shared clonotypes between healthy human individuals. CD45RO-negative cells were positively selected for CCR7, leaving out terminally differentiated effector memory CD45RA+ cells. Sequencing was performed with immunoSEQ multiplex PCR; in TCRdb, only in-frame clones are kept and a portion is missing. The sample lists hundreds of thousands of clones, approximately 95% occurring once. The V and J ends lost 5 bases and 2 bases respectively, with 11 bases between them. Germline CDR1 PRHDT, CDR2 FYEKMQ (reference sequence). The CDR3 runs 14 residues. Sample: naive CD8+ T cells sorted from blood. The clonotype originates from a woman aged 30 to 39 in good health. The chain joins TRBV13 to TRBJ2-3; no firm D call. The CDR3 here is CASSQPPFTDTQYF. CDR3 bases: TGTGCCAGCAGCCAACCCCCCTTCACAGATACGCAGTATTTT.